Each of the 2 T cell receptor beta chains below was sequenced from the same sample in a study of T cells in Graves' hyperthyroidism and ophthalmopathy. Researchers took RNA transcripts and amplified the TCR beta CDR3 regions from them. Researchers ran a first-round RT-PCR on the TCR CDR3 using the HTBI primer set. One entry per CDR3 protein results from TCRdb running MiXCR on the multiplex PCR reads. Among a few hundred thousand distinct CDR3 sequences listed, roughly 15% were seen once. Sequencing used blood. The receptors shown here come from a woman aged 35 to 49 with Graves' ophthalmopathy.

This clonotype was seen repeatedly, ten times or more. This chain connects TRBV6-1 to TRBJ1-1; possible D gene TRBD1, 5 bases. Per germline, CDR1 MNHNS and CDR2 SASEGT. The length of the CDR3 is 14 residues. With 1 base removed from V and 0 bases from J, the gap between germline ends came to 6 bases. For the CDR3, the DNA is TGTGCCAGCAGTGAAGGGGGGATGAACACTGAAGCTTTCTTT. Its protein is CASSEGGMNTEAFF.

This clonotype was seen more than once but under ten times. V usage is TRBV30 and J usage is TRBJ2-7; D possibly corresponds to TRBD2 (6 bases). Germline V lookup: CDR1 GTSNPN, CDR2 SVGIG (reference sequence). Trimming removed 5 bases from V and 7 bases from J, with 15 bases in between. The CDR3 spans 12 residues. The CDR3 sequence: CAWYRSSGEQYF. The CDR3 nucleotides read TGTGCCTGGTATAGGTCCAGCGGGGAGCAGTACTTC.